This record concerns one TCR beta chain sequence. This sample is drawn from a study of cytomegalovirus exposure and HLA in healthy donors. Primers included in the PCR were 60 Vbeta and 13 Jbeta primers. Measured with immunoSEQ multiplex PCR; TCRdb has only the in-frame clones, and not every one. The profile shows about 170,000 clones, 65% to 85% of them singletons. The V gene lost 4 bases and the J gene lost 1 base, with 16 bases spanning the gap. The germline V gene has CDR1 PRHDT and CDR2 FYEKMQ (reference sequence). This CDR3 is built from 17 residues. The origin of this receptor is a woman aged 50 to 60 in good health and CMV-seropositive. The gene calls are TRBV13 and TRBJ2-2, with D possibly TRBD2 on 6 matching bases. Sequencing was carried out using PBMCs. The CDR3: CASSSWRGRGNTGELFF. The CDR3 coding sequence is TGTGCCAGCAGCTCCTGGCGTGGGCGGGGGAACACCGGGGAGCTGTTTTTT.